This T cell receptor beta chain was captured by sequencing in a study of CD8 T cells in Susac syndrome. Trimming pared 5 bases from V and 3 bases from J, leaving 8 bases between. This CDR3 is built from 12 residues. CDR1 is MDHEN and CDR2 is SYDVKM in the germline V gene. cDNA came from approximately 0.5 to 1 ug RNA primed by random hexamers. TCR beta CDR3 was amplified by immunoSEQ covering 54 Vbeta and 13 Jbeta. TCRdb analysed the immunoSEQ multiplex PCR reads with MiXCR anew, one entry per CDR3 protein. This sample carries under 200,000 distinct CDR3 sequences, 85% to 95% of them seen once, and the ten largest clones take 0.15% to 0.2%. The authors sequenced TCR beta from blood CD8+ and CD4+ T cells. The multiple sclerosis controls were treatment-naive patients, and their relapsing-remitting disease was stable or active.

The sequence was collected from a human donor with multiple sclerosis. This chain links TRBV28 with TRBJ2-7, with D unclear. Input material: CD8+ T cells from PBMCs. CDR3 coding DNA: TGTGCCAGCAGTCCCCATCTCTACGAGCAGTACTTC. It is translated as CASSPHLYEQYF.